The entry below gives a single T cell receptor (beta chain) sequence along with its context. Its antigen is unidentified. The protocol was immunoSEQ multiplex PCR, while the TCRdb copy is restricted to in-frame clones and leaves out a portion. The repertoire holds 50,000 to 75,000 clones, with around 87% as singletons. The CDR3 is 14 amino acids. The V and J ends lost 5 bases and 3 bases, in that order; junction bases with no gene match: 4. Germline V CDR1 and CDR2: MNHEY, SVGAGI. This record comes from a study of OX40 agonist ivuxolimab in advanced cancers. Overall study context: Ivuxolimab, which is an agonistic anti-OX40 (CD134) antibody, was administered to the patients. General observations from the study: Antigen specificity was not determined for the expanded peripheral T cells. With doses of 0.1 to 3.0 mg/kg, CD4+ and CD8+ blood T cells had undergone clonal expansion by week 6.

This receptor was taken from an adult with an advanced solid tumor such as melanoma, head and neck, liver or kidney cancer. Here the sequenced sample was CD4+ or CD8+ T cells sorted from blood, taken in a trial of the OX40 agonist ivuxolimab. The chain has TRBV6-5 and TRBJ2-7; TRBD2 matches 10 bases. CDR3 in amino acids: CASSLSSGGYEQYF. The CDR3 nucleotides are TGTGCCAGCAGTCTCTCTAGCGGGGGCTACGAGCAGTACTTC.